Each of the 14 T cell receptor beta chains below was sequenced from the same sample in a study of regulatory T cells in long-lasting Graves disease. Noted time point: persistent/refractory GD, antithyroid drugs over 5 years with positive TRAb. There was RNA extracted from PBMCs, and the TCR library was made from it. CDR3 regions were amplified by Arm-PCR using iRepertoire HTBI primers to build TCR beta libraries. TCRdb independently ran MiXCR on the multiplex PCR reads; one entry per CDR3 protein. This sample has over 650,000 distinct CDR3 sequences; around 30% occur once, and the top ten carry 40% to 55%. Sequences were derived from peripheral blood mononuclear cells (PBMCs), sampled when the disease was refractory, from a patient treated with antithyroid drugs. These receptors originate from a female donor with Graves disease.

This clonotype was seen only a few times. The chain has TRBV2 and TRBJ2-5, with D maybe TRBD2 (5 bases). Trimming cost V 5 bases and J 2 bases, with 12 bases left between them. The CDR3 totals 14 residues. CDR1 is SNHLY and CDR2 is FYNNEI in the germline V gene. Here the CDR3 reads CASSYLREQETQYF. The CDR3 DNA reads as TGTGCCAGCAGTTATTTGAGGGAACAAGAGACCCAGTACTTC.

This clonotype was observed at least ten times. The V gene is TRBV12-3 or TRBV12-4, the J gene TRBJ1-2; a possible D gene is TRBD1 (5 bases). V was shortened by 6 bases and J by 7 bases, with 15 bases between the two germline ends. The CDR3 consists of 13 residues. The CDR3 region has the DNA TGTGCCAGCAGCTCCTCTGGGCAGGGTGGCTACACCTTC. It yields the protein CASSSSGQGGYTF.

This clonotype was counted between two and nine times. The genes are TRBV6-1 and TRBJ1-2, with 7 bases matching TRBD1. Looked up from germline, CDR1 is MNHNS and CDR2 is SASEGT. This CDR3 has 14 amino acids. The junction had 6 bases not matched to a gene; V was cut back by 2 bases and J by 6 bases. The CDR3 sequence: CASSESGGFHGYTF. The CDR3 DNA follows: TGTGCCAGCAGTGAATCAGGGGGGTTCCATGGCTACACCTTC.

This clonotype was picked up a small number of times. The chain uses TRBV12-3 or TRBV12-4 and TRBJ2-7; 7 positions match TRBD1. The CDR3 length is 15 residues. V lost 5 bases and J lost 1; bases outside the gene matches: 8. For the CDR3, the DNA is TGTGCCAGCAGTGCCCTCGGGACAGTATCCTACGAGCAGTACTTC. Amino acid sequence: CASSALGTVSYEQYF.

This sequence joins TRBV27 and TRBJ2-2; D gene unclear. The CDR3 has 16 amino acids. The germline V gene encodes CDR1 MNHEY and CDR2 SMNVEV (reference sequence). Trimming pared 6 bases from V and 3 bases from J, leaving 17 bases between. For the CDR3, the DNA is TGTGCCAGCAGCCCATACGAGAGGCCCTACACCGGGGAGCTGTTTTTT. Residues: CASSPYERPYTGELFF.

This clonotype was counted a single time. V is TRBV11-2 and J is TRBJ2-1; D unclear. Germline V lookup: CDR1 SGHAT, CDR2 FQNNGV. The CDR3 sequence is 15 residues long. Between the trimmed V and J ends, which lost 4 bases and 2 bases, there was a span of 12 bases. The CDR3 DNA reads TGTGCCAGCAGCTCAGTTCGCCCTGCCTACAATGAGCAGTTCTTC. It is translated as CASSSVRPAYNEQFF.

The genes are TRBV20-1 and TRBJ2-7; TRBD1 matches at 9 bases. J was trimmed by 0 bases and V by 1 base; bases with no gene match: 4. The CDR3 consists of 15 residues. Per germline, CDR1 DFQATT and CDR2 SNEGSKA (reference sequence). CDR3 sequence: CSARGTGEASYEQYF. CDR3 in DNA: TGCAGTGCTAGAGGGACAGGGGAAGCCTCCTACGAGCAGTACTTC.

The rearrangement links TRBV9 to TRBJ1-1; D call uncertain. From germline, CDR1 is SGDLS and CDR2 YYNGEE. The CDR3 has 15 amino acids. V lost 4 bases to trimming and J lost 1 base, with 14 bases between them. Here the CDR3 reads CASSLYSRPNTEAFF. CDR3 nucleotide sequence: TGTGCCAGCAGCCTCTATTCGCGGCCGAACACTGAAGCTTTCTTT.

This clonotype was seen ten or more times. J is TRBJ1-5 and V is TRBV28; D might be TRBD1 (6 bases). The CDR3 is 13 amino acids. The germline V and J ends were trimmed by 2 bases and 5 bases, with 7 bases remaining between them. The germline CDR1 and CDR2 sequences are MDHEN and SYDVKM. The CDR3 sequence: CASSLNRDQPQHF. In DNA, the CDR3 is TGTGCCAGCAGTTTAAACAGGGATCAGCCCCAGCATTTT.

This chain connects TRBV25-1 to TRBJ2-7, with a weak D call TRBD1 (6 bases). The germline gives CDR1 MGHDK, CDR2 SYGVNS. This CDR3 comprises 14 residues. The V end was cut by 6 bases, the J end by 2 bases, with 14 bases between. The CDR3 spells CASRARTAPYEQYF. DNA for the CDR3: TGTGCCAGCAGAGCGCGGACAGCGCCCTACGAGCAGTACTTC.

This clonotype was picked up many times. V is TRBV2 and J is TRBJ2-7; D could derive from TRBD1 or TRBD2 (6 bases each). Germline V gene data show CDR1 as SNHLY and CDR2 as FYNNEI. CDR3 size: 14 residues. The V gene lost 1 base and the J gene lost 7 bases, with 14 bases spanning the gap. CDR3 loop: CASSEVRGAGEQYF. DNA of the CDR3: TGTGCCAGCAGTGAAGTCAGGGGTGCGGGGGAGCAGTACTTC.

This clonotype was detected a few times. V and J are TRBV28 and TRBJ2-7, with D perhaps assigned TRBD1 or TRBD2 (5 bases each). Looked up from germline, CDR1 is MDHEN and CDR2 is SYDVKM. The CDR3 runs to 12 residues. Trimming pared 8 bases from V and 2 bases from J, leaving 10 bases between. The CDR3 protein is CASAVGAYEQYF. Written as DNA, the CDR3 is TGTGCCAGCGCGGTGGGGGCCTACGAGCAGTACTTC.

The V and J genes are TRBV19 and TRBJ1-5, with D possibly TRBD1 on 5 matching bases. V lost 7 bases to trimming and J lost 6 bases, with 19 bases between them. CDR1 is LNHDA, CDR2 SQIVND, per germline (reference sequence). CDR3 size: 15 residues. The DNA of the CDR3 is TGTGCCAGTACCCCTGGGGACTGGGCCGGTCAGCCCCAGCATTTT. Protein sequence: CASTPGDWAGQPQHF.

With respect to this clonotype: It may be a read error: a sequence one base away is much more abundant. The chain has TRBV11-2 and TRBJ1-2, with D possibly TRBD1 on 5 matching bases. Per germline, CDR1 SGHAT and CDR2 FQNNGV. The CDR3 length is 14 residues. V was trimmed by 5 bases and J by 1 base, leaving 11 bases between them. CDR3 DNA: TGTGCCAGCAGCCCCCCGGGGGTTAACTATGGCTACACCTTC. Translation gives CASSPPGVNYGYTF.